This is a list of T cell receptor beta chains from one sample in a study of T cells in Graves' hyperthyroidism and ophthalmopathy. TCRdb re-called the multiplex PCR reads through MiXCR, storing one row per CDR3 protein. The sample includes more than 300,000 distinct CDR3 sequences, approximately 13% seen only once; the top ten take 9.2%. The sample was blood. Receptor source: a woman aged 18-30 years with Graves' hyperthyroidism. Each CDR3 is given with its conserved first and last residue. D genes are given only for firm matches. The listing skips clone size in some rows; elsewhere it reads once, few, many or a size class.

>TRBJ2-1|TRBV27|NA|few|9
CAGYNEQFF
TGTGCGGGATATAATGAGCAGTTCTTC
>TRBJ1-4|TRBV12-3/TRBV12-4|TRBD1|few|13
CASSLGDRGRLFF
TGTGCCAGCAGTTTAGGGGACAGGGGTAGACTGTTTTTT
>TRBJ2-4|TRBV28|TRBD2|many|14
CASSPLAGVGDQYF
TGTGCCAGCAGCCCACTAGCGGGAGTTGGGGATCAGTACTTC
>TRBJ1-2|TRBV29-1|NA|few|14
CSVEDQNGGGGYTF
TGCAGCGTTGAAGATCAGAACGGGGGAGGGGGCTACACCTTC
>TRBJ2-2|TRBV12-3/TRBV12-4|TRBD2|many|16
CASSLLSGGNTGELFF
TGTGCCAGCAGTTTGCTCAGCGGGGGCAACACCGGGGAGCTGTTTTTT
>TRBJ1-1|TRBV7-2|TRBD1|many|16
CASSWDNRGGGTEAFF
TGTGCCAGCAGTTGGGACAACAGGGGAGGGGGCACTGAAGCTTTCTTT
>TRBJ1-1|TRBV19|NA|NA|15
CASRVKDPTNTEAFF
TGTGCCAGTAGGGTGAAGGACCCAACCAACACTGAAGCTTTCTTT
>TRBJ2-7|TRBV6-1|TRBD1|many|13
CASRTGESGEQYF
TGTGCCAGCAGGACAGGGGAATCGGGCGAGCAGTACTTC
>TRBJ2-7|TRBV4-2|TRBD2|NA|16
CASSQAGGRNSYEQYF
TGTGCCAGCAGCCAAGCGGGGGGGAGGAACTCCTACGAGCAGTACTTC
>TRBJ1-1|TRBV6-1|TRBD1|few|14
CASTLDRVNTEAFF
TGTGCCAGCACCCTGGACAGGGTGAACACTGAAGCTTTCTTT
>TRBJ1-5|TRBV19|TRBD1|NA|16
CASSITGGWRNQPQHF
TGTGCCAGTAGTATAACAGGGGGTTGGCGCAATCAGCCCCAGCATTTT
>TRBJ1-2|TRBV28|NA|many|14
CASSPQGQIYGYTF
TGTGCCAGCAGTCCCCAGGGGCAGATCTATGGCTACACCTTC
>TRBJ1-2|TRBV7-9|NA|NA|14
CASSLGAGRNGYTF
TGTGCCAGCAGCCTTGGTGCAGGGCGGAATGGCTACACCTTC
>TRBJ2-1|TRBV29-1|TRBD1|many|15
CSVEGRTGLNNEQFF
TGCAGCGTTGAAGGGAGGACAGGGCTCAACAATGAGCAGTTCTTC
>TRBJ2-3|TRBV7-3|NA|many|13
CASSRALPDTQYF
TGTGCCAGCAGCCGGGCCCTTCCAGATACGCAGTATTTT
>TRBJ2-7|TRBV9|NA|few|16
CASSVGVGLVQVEQYF
TGTGCCAGCAGCGTAGGGGTGGGGCTCGTACAGGTCGAGCAGTACTTC
>TRBJ2-1|TRBV28|TRBD2|NA|16
CASLARSGSIDNEQFF
TGTGCCAGCTTGGCCAGAAGCGGGAGCATTGACAATGAGCAGTTCTTC
>TRBJ1-1|TRBV12-3/TRBV12-4|NA|many|13
CASSLNWNTEAFF
TGTGCCAGCAGTTTAAATTGGAACACTGAAGCTTTCTTT
>TRBJ1-5|TRBV6-1|NA|many|14
CASSEGGLNQPQHF
TGTGCCAGCAGTGAAGGCGGATTGAATCAGCCCCAGCATTTT
>TRBJ2-7|TRBV5-1|NA|many|15
CASSLGEGGSYEQYF
TGCGCCAGCAGCTTGGGCGAGGGGGGGTCCTACGAGCAGTACTTC
>TRBJ1-1|TRBV10-2|NA|many|15
CASSGTGTVSTEAFF
TGCGCCAGCAGTGGAACAGGGACCGTTAGCACTGAAGCTTTCTTT
>TRBJ2-5|TRBV20-1|NA|many|14
CSARPGGRSETQYF
TGCAGTGCTAGGCCGGGGGGCCGATCAGAGACCCAGTACTTC
>TRBJ2-2|TRBV3-1|NA|many|17
CASSPLGGLGSTGELFF
TGTGCCAGCAGCCCCCTCGGAGGCCTCGGTAGCACCGGGGAGCTGTTTTTT
>TRBJ1-2|TRBV6-2/TRBV6-3|NA|NA|13
CASSYSSRDGYTF
TGTGCCAGCAGTTACTCAAGCCGGGACGGCTACACCTTC
>TRBJ2-2|TRBV27|NA|many|20
CASSLVLAGTPLPPTGELFF
TGTGCCAGCAGTTTAGTACTCGCCGGGACTCCTTTACCCCCCACCGGGGAGCTGTTTTTT
>TRBJ1-1|TRBV7-9|NA|many|12
CASSLRSSEAFF
TGTGCCAGCAGCTTAAGGAGCTCTGAAGCTTTCTTT
>TRBJ2-7|TRBV11-2|TRBD2|many|14
CASSAQPGLAVRYF
TGTGCCAGCAGCGCTCAACCGGGACTAGCGGTTCGGTACTTC
>TRBJ2-5|TRBV7-9|TRBD2|many|16
CASSHKTSGRQETQYF
TGTGCCAGCAGCCATAAGACTAGCGGCCGTCAAGAGACCCAGTACTTC
>TRBJ2-2|TRBV11-2|NA|many|14
CASSLVGDYGELFF
TGTGCCAGCAGCTTAGTCGGGGATTACGGGGAGCTGTTTTTT
>TRBJ1-1|TRBV19|NA|NA|15
CASSIQGSLDTEAFF
TGTGCCAGTAGTATTCAGGGGAGTTTGGACACTGAAGCTTTCTTT
>TRBJ1-2|TRBV20-1|TRBD1|many|16
CSARVPRQGTNYGYTF
TGCAGTGCTAGAGTACCGAGACAGGGAACGAACTATGGCTACACCTTC
>TRBJ2-3|TRBV6-2/TRBV6-3|TRBD1|many|16
CASSYWDRGGTDTQYF
TGTGCCAGCAGTTACTGGGACAGGGGTGGCACAGATACGCAGTATTTT
>TRBJ2-3|TRBV2|NA|NA|15
CASMDFTTSTDTQYF
TGTGCCAGCATGGACTTCACTACTAGCACAGATACGCAGTATTTT
>TRBJ2-3|TRBV5-1|NA|many|17
CASSRREQGYSADTQYF
TGCGCCAGCAGCAGGCGGGAACAGGGGTATTCAGCAGATACGCAGTATTTT
>TRBJ2-5|TRBV6-1|TRBD1|NA|12
CASRGTGETQYF
TGTGCCAGCAGGGGGACAGGGGAGACCCAGTACTTC
>TRBJ2-2|TRBV6-2/TRBV6-3|NA|many|17
CASSYSAGRSNTGELFF
TGTGCCAGCAGTTACTCGGCCGGCCGATCCAACACCGGGGAGCTGTTTTTT
>TRBJ1-4|TRBV4-1|NA|few|13
CASSQARPEKLFF
TGCGCCAGCAGCCAAGCCCGACCTGAAAAACTGTTTTTT
>TRBJ1-4|TRBV11-2|NA|many|13
CASSLQRNEKLFF
TGTGCCAGCAGCTTACAGCGTAATGAAAAACTGTTTTTT
>TRBJ1-3|TRBV11-2|NA|many|15
CASSSQGSPGNTIYF
TGTGCCAGCAGCTCTCAGGGCTCCCCTGGAAACACCATATATTTT
>TRBJ1-3|TRBV6-5|NA|NA|16
CASSYSRGAGGNTIYF
TGTGCCAGCAGTTACTCAAGGGGGGCAGGAGGAAACACCATATATTTT
>TRBJ2-7|TRBV19|TRBD2|NA|15
CASSILAGAYYEQYF
TGTGCCAGTAGTATCTTAGCGGGAGCGTACTACGAGCAGTACTTC
>TRBJ1-1|TRBV19|NA|many|14
CASNQDGYGAEAFF
TGTGCCAGTAACCAGGACGGATACGGGGCTGAAGCTTTCTTT
>TRBJ2-7|TRBV18|NA|NA|13
CASSLTVAYEQYF
TGTGCCAGCTCCCTGACAGTGGCCTACGAGCAGTACTTC
>TRBJ1-5|TRBV6-2/TRBV6-3|NA|many|15
CASSQEQVVNQPQHF
TGTGCCAGCAGTCAGGAACAGGTTGTCAATCAGCCCCAGCATTTT
>TRBJ2-7|TRBV5-6|NA|many|15
CASSFTSRLPYEQYF
TGTGCCAGCAGCTTTACGTCGCGCCTCCCCTACGAGCAGTACTTC
>TRBJ2-1|TRBV6-2/TRBV6-3|TRBD2|many|17
CASRLGDYRTTTNEQFF
TGTGCCAGCAGACTGGGGGACTACCGTACCACGACGAATGAGCAGTTCTTC
>TRBJ2-6|TRBV5-4|TRBD2|NA|19
CASSLGRGLAGPPANVLTF
TGTGCCAGCAGCTTAGGACGGGGACTAGCGGGACCGCCGGCCAACGTCCTGACTTTC
>TRBJ1-1|TRBV5-8|NA|few|11
CASSLSKQAFF
TGTGCCAGCAGCTTGAGTAAGCAAGCTTTCTTT
>TRBJ2-1|TRBV12-3/TRBV12-4|NA|many|15
CASSLPGPAPGEQFF
TGTGCCAGCAGCTTACCGGGCCCAGCCCCGGGTGAGCAGTTCTTC
>TRBJ2-2|TRBV13|NA|NA|18
CASSLGPPGLRGTGELFF
TGTGCCAGCAGCTTAGGTCCCCCGGGACTCCGAGGAACCGGGGAGCTGTTTTTT
>TRBJ1-4|TRBV28|NA|many|11
CASSFVEKLFF
TGTGCCAGCAGTTTTGTTGAAAAACTGTTTTTT
>TRBJ1-2|TRBV12-3/TRBV12-4|NA|many|13
CASSFWGLEGYTF
TGTGCCAGCAGTTTTTGGGGGCTAGAGGGCTACACCTTC